The clone carrying this T cell receptor beta chain was observed a handful of times. What it binds is not known. TCRdb independently ran MiXCR on the reads; one entry per CDR3 protein. This table has some 940,000 distinct CDR3 sequences, roughly 30% appearing once. The entry originates in a study of T cell repertoires in cytomegalovirus infection. Overall study context: Recently identified HLA-C-restricted CMV epitopes were used, and well-studied HLA-B-restricted CMV epitopes were used as well. In public TCR beta signatures, there were indications of both CMV infection and matching HLA type.

Study-wide findings and caveats: Clonotypes of TCR beta that were HLA-C-restricted and CMV-specific dominated the ex vivo response. Summed frequency of shared TCR beta families picked out CMV carriers who also had the relevant HLA.

Trimming shortened V by 4 bases and J by 3 bases, and 8 bases separated the two germline ends. The CDR3 is 13 amino acids. Germline CDR1 reads SGHKS; CDR2 reads YYEKEE (reference sequence). The gene calls are TRBV5-5 and TRBJ1-5, with unresolved D. The input for sequencing was cultured CD8+ T cells from PBMCs, taken from culture after CMV antigen stimulation. The TCR sequence derives from a human donor in good health (CMV status not recorded). Some clones in this sample may be carry-over from other donors' samples. The CDR3 DNA reads as TGTGCCAGCAGCGGCTGGGACAATCAGCCCCAGCATTTT. Protein: CASSGWDNQPQHF.